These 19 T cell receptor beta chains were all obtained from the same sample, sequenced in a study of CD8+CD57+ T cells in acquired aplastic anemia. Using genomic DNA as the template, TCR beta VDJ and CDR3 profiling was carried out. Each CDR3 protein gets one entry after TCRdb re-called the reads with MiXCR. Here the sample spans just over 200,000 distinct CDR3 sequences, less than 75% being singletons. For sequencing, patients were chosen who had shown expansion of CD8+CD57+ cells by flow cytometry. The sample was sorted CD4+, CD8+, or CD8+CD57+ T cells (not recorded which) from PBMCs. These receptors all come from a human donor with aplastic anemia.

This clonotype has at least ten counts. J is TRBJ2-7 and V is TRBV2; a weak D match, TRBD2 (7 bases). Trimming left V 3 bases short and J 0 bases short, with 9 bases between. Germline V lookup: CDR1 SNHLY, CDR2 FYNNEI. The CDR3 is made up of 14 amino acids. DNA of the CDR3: TGTGCCAGCAGTGATCGGGGGGCCTCCTACGAGCAGTACTTC. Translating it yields CASSDRGASYEQYF.

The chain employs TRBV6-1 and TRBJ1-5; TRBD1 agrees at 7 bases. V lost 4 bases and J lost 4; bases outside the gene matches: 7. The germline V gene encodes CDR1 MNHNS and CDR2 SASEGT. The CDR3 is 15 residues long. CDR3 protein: CASSVDGTENQPQHF. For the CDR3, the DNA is TGTGCCAGCAGTGTAGACGGGACAGAGAATCAGCCCCAGCATTTT.

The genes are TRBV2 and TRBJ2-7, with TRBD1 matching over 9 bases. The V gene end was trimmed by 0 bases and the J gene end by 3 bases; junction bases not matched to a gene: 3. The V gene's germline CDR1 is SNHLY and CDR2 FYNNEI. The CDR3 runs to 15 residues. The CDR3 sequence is CASSEAGQGYYEQYF. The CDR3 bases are TGTGCCAGCAGTGAAGCGGGACAGGGATACTACGAGCAGTACTTC.

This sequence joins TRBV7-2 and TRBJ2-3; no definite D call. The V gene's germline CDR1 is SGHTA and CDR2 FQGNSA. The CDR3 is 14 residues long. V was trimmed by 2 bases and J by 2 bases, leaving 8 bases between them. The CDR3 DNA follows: TGTGCCAGCAGCTTAAACAGCCTCACAGATACGCAGTATTTT. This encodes CASSLNSLTDTQYF.

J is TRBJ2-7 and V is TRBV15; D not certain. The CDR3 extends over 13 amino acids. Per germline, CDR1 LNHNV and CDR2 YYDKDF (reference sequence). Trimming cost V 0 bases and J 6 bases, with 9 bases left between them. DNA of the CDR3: TGTGCCACCAGCAGAGATCTGTTGGGCGAGCAGTACTTC. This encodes CATSRDLLGEQYF.

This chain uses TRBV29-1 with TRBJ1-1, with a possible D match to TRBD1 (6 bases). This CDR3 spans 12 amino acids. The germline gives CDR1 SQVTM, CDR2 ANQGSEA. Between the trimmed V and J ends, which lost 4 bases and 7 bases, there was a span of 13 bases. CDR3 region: CSVGGGAHEAFF. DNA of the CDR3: TGCAGCGTTGGAGGGGGGGCCCATGAAGCTTTCTTT.

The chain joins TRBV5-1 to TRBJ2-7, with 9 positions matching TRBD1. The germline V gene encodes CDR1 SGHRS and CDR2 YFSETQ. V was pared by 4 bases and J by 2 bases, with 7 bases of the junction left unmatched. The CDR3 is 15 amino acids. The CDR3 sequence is CASSLGTGWAYEQYF. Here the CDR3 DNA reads TGCGCCAGCAGCCTTGGGACAGGGTGGGCCTACGAGCAGTACTTC.

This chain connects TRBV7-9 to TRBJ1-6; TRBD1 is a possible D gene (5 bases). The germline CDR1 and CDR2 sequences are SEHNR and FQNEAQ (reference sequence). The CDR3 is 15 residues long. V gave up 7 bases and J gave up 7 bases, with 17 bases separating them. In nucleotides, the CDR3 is TGTGCCAGCAACCCCCGGCAGGGAGCGAATTCACCCCTCCACTTT. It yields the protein CASNPRQGANSPLHF.

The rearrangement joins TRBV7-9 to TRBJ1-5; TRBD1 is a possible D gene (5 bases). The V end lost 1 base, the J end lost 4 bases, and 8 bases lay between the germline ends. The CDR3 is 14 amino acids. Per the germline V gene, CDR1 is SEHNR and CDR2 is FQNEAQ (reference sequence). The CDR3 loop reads CASSLEGVNQPQHF. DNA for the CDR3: TGTGCCAGCAGCTTAGAAGGGGTTAATCAGCCCCAGCATTTT.

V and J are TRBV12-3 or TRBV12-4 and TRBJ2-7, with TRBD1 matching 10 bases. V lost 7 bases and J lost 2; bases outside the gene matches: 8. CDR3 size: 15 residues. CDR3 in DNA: TGTGCCAGCACAACCAGGACAGGGGGGACCTACGAGCAGTACTTC. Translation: CASTTRTGGTYEQYF.

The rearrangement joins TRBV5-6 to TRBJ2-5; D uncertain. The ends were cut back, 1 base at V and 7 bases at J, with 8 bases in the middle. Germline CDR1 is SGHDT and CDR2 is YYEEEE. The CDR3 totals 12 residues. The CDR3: CASSLIIGTQYF. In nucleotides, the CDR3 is TGTGCCAGCAGCTTGATTATCGGGACCCAGTACTTC.

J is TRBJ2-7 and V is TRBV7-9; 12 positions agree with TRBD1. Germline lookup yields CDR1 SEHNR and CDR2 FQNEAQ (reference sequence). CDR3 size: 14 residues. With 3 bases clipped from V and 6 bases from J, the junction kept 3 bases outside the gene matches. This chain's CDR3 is CASSFRDRGREQYF. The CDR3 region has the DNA TGTGCCAGCAGCTTCCGGGACAGGGGGCGCGAGCAGTACTTC.

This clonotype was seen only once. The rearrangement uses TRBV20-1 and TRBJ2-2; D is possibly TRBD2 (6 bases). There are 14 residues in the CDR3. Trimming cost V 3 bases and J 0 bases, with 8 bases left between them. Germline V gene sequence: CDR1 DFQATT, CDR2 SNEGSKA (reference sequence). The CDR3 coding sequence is TGCAGTGCTAGCGGGAGAACGAACACCGGGGAGCTGTTTTTT. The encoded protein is CSASGRTNTGELFF.

CDR3 coding DNA: TGCAGTGCTAGGCCTCCGGGACAGAGGACCTACGAGCAGTACTTC. This codes for CSARPPGQRTYEQYF. The chain is built from TRBV20-1 and TRBJ2-7; 7 nucleotides agree with TRBD1. Germline V CDR1 and CDR2: DFQATT, SNEGSKA (reference sequence). V shed 3 bases and J 2 bases; nucleotides not matched to a gene: 10. The CDR3 has 15 residues.

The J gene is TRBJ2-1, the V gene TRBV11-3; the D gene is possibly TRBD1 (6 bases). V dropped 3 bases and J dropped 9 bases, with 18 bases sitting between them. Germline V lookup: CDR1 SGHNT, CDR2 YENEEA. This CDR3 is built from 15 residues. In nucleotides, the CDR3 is TGTGCCAGCAGCTTCGGCAGGGGAGTCGCGTCTGAGCAGTTCTTC. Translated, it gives CASSFGRGVASEQFF.

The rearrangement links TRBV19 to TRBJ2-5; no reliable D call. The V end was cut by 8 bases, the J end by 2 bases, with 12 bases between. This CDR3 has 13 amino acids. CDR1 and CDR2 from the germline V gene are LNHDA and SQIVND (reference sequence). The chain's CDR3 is CASSSGRQETQYF. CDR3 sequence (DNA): TGTGCCAGTTCATCGGGCAGACAAGAGACCCAGTACTTC.

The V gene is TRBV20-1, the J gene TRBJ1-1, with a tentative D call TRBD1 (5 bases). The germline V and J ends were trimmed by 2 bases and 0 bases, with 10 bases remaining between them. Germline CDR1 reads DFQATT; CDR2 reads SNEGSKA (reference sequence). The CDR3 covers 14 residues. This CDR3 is CSARLTDMNTEAFF. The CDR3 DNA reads TGCAGTGCTAGACTGACAGACATGAACACTGAAGCTTTCTTT.

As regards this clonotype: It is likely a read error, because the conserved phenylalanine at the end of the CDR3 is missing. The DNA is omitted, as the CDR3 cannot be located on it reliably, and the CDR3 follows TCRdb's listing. This CDR3 reads CASSYKNTGELSL. The chain has TRBV9 and TRBJ2-2. 13 amino acids form the CDR3, both terminal residues included. Germline V gene data show CDR1 as SGDLS and CDR2 as YYNGEE.

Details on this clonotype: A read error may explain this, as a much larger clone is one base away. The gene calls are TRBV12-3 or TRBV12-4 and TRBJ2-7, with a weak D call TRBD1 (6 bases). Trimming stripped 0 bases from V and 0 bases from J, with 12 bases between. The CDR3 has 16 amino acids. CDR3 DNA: TGTGCCAGCAGTTTAGCCGGACAGACCGTCTCCTACGAGCAGTACTTC. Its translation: CASSLAGQTVSYEQYF.